This T cell receptor (beta chain) derives from a study of cytomegalovirus exposure and HLA in healthy donors. Study-level findings and limits: The authors listed approximately 160 TCR beta chains as cytomegalovirus-associated. The majority of TCR sequences were rare, yet some public TCRs appeared in many donors. The classifier reportedly diagnosed cytomegalovirus status with high specificity and sensitivity.

Details on this clone: Its antigen is currently unknown.

CDR1 and CDR2 from the germline V gene are SGHTA and FQGNSA. V was pared by 1 base and J by 7 bases, with 14 bases between. This CDR3 comprises 15 residues. While the first cohort had hundreds of subjects, the donors belonged to the separate validation cohort of about 130 subjects. The table came from immunoSEQ multiplex PCR; TCRdb's copy has only in-frame clones and leaves some out. The repertoire holds a few hundred thousand clones, roughly 90% seen once, with more than 10% in the top ten. The clonotype was recovered from a man younger than 30 in good health and CMV-seropositive. The sequenced sample was PBMCs. The rearrangement uses TRBV7-2 and TRBJ1-5, with a possible D match to TRBD1 (5 bases). In DNA form, the CDR3 reads TGTGCCAGCAGCTTAGGGCTGGGGCTCCGGCAGCCCCAGCATTTT. It yields the protein CASSLGLGLRQPQHF. Together with reference TRBV7-2 and TRBJ1-5, the CDR3 gives the full variable domain: GAGVSQSPSNKVTEKGKDVELRCDPISGHTALYWYRQSLGQGLEFLIYFQGNSAPDKSGLPSDRFSAERTGGSVSTLTIQRTQQEDSAVYLCASSLGLGLRQPQHFGDGTRLSIL.